The 3 T cell receptor beta chains in this list originate from one sample, sequenced in a study of vaccination effects on CD4 cells after COVID-19. Clones were read by immunoSEQ multiplex PCR, and TCRdb kept only the in-frame ones, dropping some. The sample includes more than 40,000 clones, roughly 79% of them seen just once. Using viral peptide pools, the ViraFEST assay grew out antigen-specific CD4+ T cells prior to sequencing. Isolation of CD4+ T cells took place after approximately ten days of culture. Previously uninfected by SARS-CoV-2, the vaccine recipients also showed negative nucleocapsid antibodies. Their antigens remain unidentified. This material consisted of CD4+ T cells from PBMCs cultured with SARS-CoV-2 spike peptides, taken before COVID-19 vaccination. The origin of the receptors is a human donor who received a COVID-19 vaccine.

The CDR3 nucleotides read TGTGCCAGCAGTTTCGCCCCGGGACAGGGACACGAGCAGTACGTC. Protein product: CASSFAPGQGHEQYV. The chain is built from TRBV6-2 or TRBV6-3 and TRBJ2-7; 9 bases fit TRBD1. The CDR3 runs 15 residues. V lost 4 bases and J lost 5; bases outside the gene matches: 9. CDR1 and CDR2 from the germline V gene are MNHEY and SVGEGT.

As for this clone: In the same sample, other DNA sequences code for this CDR3. The chain carries TRBV5-1 and TRBJ2-5; D call uncertain. Trimming pared 2 bases from V and 2 bases from J, leaving 7 bases between. Looked up from germline, CDR1 is SGHRS and CDR2 is YFSETQ. The CDR3 has 13 residues. CDR3: CASSFGVQETQYF. The CDR3 nucleotides read TGCGCCAGCAGCTTTGGGGTTCAAGAGACCCAGTACTTC.

This chain connects TRBV7-3 to TRBJ1-6; 9 bases map to TRBD1. The length of the CDR3 is 15 residues. The V and J ends lost 5 bases and 7 bases, in that order; junction bases with no gene match: 6. Germline values: CDR1 SGHTA, CDR2 FQGTGA. The CDR3 sequence is CASSQTTGGNSPLHF. Written as DNA, the CDR3 is TGTGCCAGCAGCCAAACGACAGGGGGGAATTCACCCCTCCACTTT.